One T cell receptor (beta chain) is described in this entry. This clonotype is regarded as medium-sized (0.01 to 0.1%). Its antigen has not been determined. It has no much larger one-base neighbor in the sample; base qualities were not kept. For unsorted PBMC libraries, 2 million PBMCs were used after storage in RNAlater at -80 degrees C until RNA extraction. PBMCs were separated from peripheral blood using Ficoll-Hypaque density gradient centrifugation and then cryopreserved in liquid nitrogen. cDNA synthesis used template-switch 5'RACE with a primer carrying a 10-nucleotide random unique molecular identifier tagging each TCR transcript. Each sequencing run produced over 160 million TCR-beta sequences covering 15-18 subjects. The RNeasy kit was used for extraction of total RNA. Using the KAPA Real-time Library Amplification kit, TCR-beta VDJ regions were amplified with primers for the TCR constant region and the 5'RACE anchor. Sample indexes and Illumina adaptors were added in a first PCR, after which library yield was increased in a second PCR. The roughly 650 bp TCR product was size-selected on a 2% E-gel SizeSelection system after Ampure bead purification. Before pooling, libraries had their quality checked on a Bioanalyzer, their concentration measured with Qubit, and their quantity determined with the Kapa Library Quantification kit. Paired-end 2 x 150 bp sequencing of the libraries was performed on an Illumina HiSeq 2500. To increase sequence diversity, 25-30% phiX was spiked into each library pool. Processing in the source paper ran as follows. The quality-filtered reads were processed with the UMI-based MiGEC pipeline, whose error correction step removed more than 80% of the raw TCR sequences. VDJ genes were aligned to IMGT germline references, and each clonotype was defined by a unique CDR3 amino acid sequence together with V-J genes. Clonal expansion, Shannon diversity and CDR3 relatedness (CalcPairwiseDistances, ClusterSamples) were evaluated with VDJtools, and phylogenetic trees were built with CLCbio workbench. Using coefficient-of-variation modelling across technical triplicates, the study counted a clone as expanded if it had at least 8 unique UMIs. The public reads were reanalyzed by TCRdb: fastp trimming at Q25, MiXCR alignment, in-frame beta chains only. Rows are unified per CDR3 protein, each entry keeping the most common DNA and genes. V and J calls and clone size were set by TCRdb, not the authors. This sample has approximately 19,000 distinct CDR3 sequences in its table, and around 14% of those were observed once. The top ten constitute 15% of the sample.

The data were obtained in a study of neurological immune-mediated disorders (dated by TCRdb to about 2019). Regarding the complete study: The study compared peripheral blood TCR-beta repertoires of HTLV-I-associated myelopathy (HAM/TSP) patients, multiple sclerosis patients and healthy controls using UMI-based sequencing. The 95 to 120 TCR-beta libraries covered PBMC samples along with longitudinal samples, technical triplicates, and paired sorted CD4+ and CD8+ T-cell subsets. The cohort included 60 to 70 subjects: approximately 14 with HAM/TSP, about 34 with multiple sclerosis, and 20 healthy controls. The paper's findings and limits, for the study overall: The highest TCR clonal expansion was observed in HAM/TSP patients, whereas the lowest was observed in MS patients, even when compared with healthy controls. Expanded clones from different subjects shared no identical CDR3 amino acid sequences, which suggests that TCR-beta repertoires were private in all groups.

V was cut back by 6 bases and J by 4 bases, leaving a gap of 15 bases between them. The CDR3, cysteine through phenylalanine, is 13 amino acids long. Only the CDR3 part of the read is kept: 39 bases, read in frame from the first base. CDR1 and CDR2, per the germline V gene, are SQVTM and ANQGSEA. Recombination connected TRBV29-1 to TRBJ1-2; the D gene cannot be resolved reliably. Sequencing was carried out using PBMCs. The sequence was collected from a female donor with HTLV-1-associated myelopathy (HAM/TSP). The CDR3 corresponds to CSVYQRETYGYTF. The DNA is as follows: TGCAGCGTCTACCAAAGGGAAACCTATGGCTACACCTTC.